This T cell receptor beta chain was recovered during a study of beta chain features in type 1 diabetes. At the level of the study: Across all samples, over 85 million sorted cells were examined. Study-wide points: Junctions at VDJ sites from type 1 diabetes patients had fewer insertions and more deletions. Patients showed naive, central memory and Treg TCRB repertoires that appeared more similar than those of healthy donors. In all four CD4+ subsets, TCRB CDR3 length was significantly, moderately reduced in type 1 diabetes.

A note on this clone: Its target is not known.

As every portion of the isolated RNA was reverse transcribed, the sequencing read expressed TCRB transcripts. Assay: immunoSEQ multiplex PCR; the TCRdb copy retains only in-frame clones and omits some. The sample lists about 250,000 clones, approximately 11% seen once, with about 0.018% in the top ten. Trimming took 3 bases from V and 2 from J, leaving 11 bases between them. Per the germline V gene, CDR1 is MDHEN and CDR2 is SYDVKM. CDR3 size: 16 residues. Isolation of CD4+ naive, central memory, regulatory and stem cell-like memory cells was achieved by sorting via CD45RO/CCR7/CD25/CD127/CD95/CD27. The receptor comes from a man aged 25 to 45 with type 1 diabetes. Material for sequencing was naive CD4+ T cells from blood. V gene TRBV28 combines with J gene TRBJ2-6; D possibly corresponds to TRBD1 (5 bases). The CDR3 spells CASSFRGHTGANVLTF. For the CDR3, the DNA is TGTGCCAGCAGTTTTCGAGGACATACTGGGGCCAACGTCCTGACTTTC.